The 20 T cell receptor beta chains listed next were all sequenced from one sample in a study of regulatory T cells in long-lasting Graves disease. Time point reported: persistent/refractory GD, antithyroid drugs over 5 years with positive TRAb. RNA from PBMCs was the source of the TCR library. CDR3-region Arm-PCR and iRepertoire HTBI primers produced the TCR beta libraries. In TCRdb, the multiplex PCR reads were re-called with MiXCR into one record per CDR3 protein. The data hold 300,000 to 350,000 distinct CDR3 sequences, with about 18% observed a single time. Sample: peripheral blood mononuclear cells (PBMCs), taken when the disease was refractory, from a patient treated with antithyroid drugs. All receptors derive from a female donor with Graves disease.

There are many counts of this clonotype. The gene calls are TRBV29-1 and TRBJ2-7, with D perhaps TRBD1 (6 bases). V gave up 6 bases and J gave up 2 bases, with 20 bases separating them. Per germline, CDR1 SQVTM and CDR2 ANQGSEA. The CDR3 length is 15 residues. The CDR3 is CSVLHRASRTYEQYF. The CDR3 DNA follows: TGCAGCGTCCTCCACAGGGCCTCAAGGACCTACGAGCAGTACTTC.

V is TRBV20-1 and J is TRBJ2-7; unclear D gene. Germline-derived CDR1 and CDR2 are DFQATT and SNEGSKA (reference sequence). The CDR3 runs 14 residues. The germline V and J ends were trimmed by 6 bases and 2 bases, with 17 bases remaining between them. CDR3 loop: CSAPPPGQPYEQYF. DNA of the CDR3: TGCAGTGCCCCCCCTCCAGGTCAGCCCTACGAGCAGTACTTC.

This clonotype showed up many times. This chain joins TRBV2 and TRBJ2-7, with D possibly being TRBD1 (6 bases). The germline V gene encodes CDR1 SNHLY and CDR2 FYNNEI. The CDR3 is 13 amino acids. The V gene lost 4 bases and the J gene lost 6 bases, with 13 bases spanning the gap. For the CDR3, the DNA is TGTGCCAGCAGTGGGGGGCGAGGGCGCGAGCAGTACTTC. Residues: CASSGGRGREQYF.

The V call is TRBV18, the J call TRBJ2-5, with 13 bases identical to TRBD2. The CDR3 runs to 17 residues. V lost 5 bases to trimming and J lost 4 bases; unmatched junction nucleotides: 10. Germline V gives CDR1 KGHSH, CDR2 LQKENI. The CDR3, as DNA: TGTGCCAGCTCAGCCGGGACTAGCGGGATAATAGGAGAGACCCAGTACTTC. It codes for CASSAGTSGIIGETQYF.

This clonotype was seen ten or more times. V is TRBV6-2 or TRBV6-3 and J is TRBJ2-5; 7 bases align to TRBD2. V trimming: 2 bases; J trimming: 7 bases; junction bases outside the gene matches: 7. Germline V lookup: CDR1 MNHEY, CDR2 SVGEGT. This CDR3 has 14 residues. The CDR3 nucleotides are TGTGCCAGCAGTTACGGGACGGGGGAGGGGACCCAGTACTTC. Translated, it gives CASSYGTGEGTQYF.

The sample holds many counts of this clonotype. The CDR3: CASSLTPDYGYTF. The CDR3 bases are TGTGCCAGCAGTCTTACGCCAGACTATGGCTACACCTTC. This rearrangement joins TRBV6-1 to TRBJ1-2; D gene unclear. This CDR3 spans 13 amino acids. V shed 5 bases and J shed 3 bases, with 10 bases lying between them. From germline, CDR1 is MNHNS and CDR2 SASEGT.

This clonotype has a count of ten or more. The V call is TRBV2, the J call TRBJ2-2; no clear D. V lost 6 bases and J 6 bases, leaving 11 bases between the germline ends. Germline CDR1 reads SNHLY; CDR2 reads FYNNEI. The CDR3 has 13 amino acids. The CDR3 protein is CASRRLDPGELFF. As DNA, the CDR3 is TGTGCCAGCAGACGACTCGATCCCGGGGAGCTGTTTTTT.

Comments on this clonotype: This may arise from a read error, as a much more abundant clone is one base away. The chain combines TRBV6-1 with TRBJ2-5; D perhaps matches TRBD2 (6 bases). The CDR3 runs to 14 residues. V dropped 6 bases and J dropped 7 bases, with 18 bases sitting between them. In germline, CDR1 is MNHNS, CDR2 SASEGT. In nucleotides, the CDR3 is TGTGCCAGCAGCTCCATGGGGGGAAGGACGACCCAGTACTTC. Its protein product is CASSSMGGRTTQYF.

The rearrangement links TRBV18 to TRBJ1-3; D gene unclear. The germline CDR1 and CDR2 sequences are KGHSH and LQKENI. V shed 0 bases and J shed 6 bases, with 9 bases lying between them. This CDR3 is 14 amino acids long. The CDR3 region is CASSPPRPENTIYF. The CDR3 DNA is TGTGCCAGCTCACCACCTAGGCCGGAAAACACCATATATTTT.

This clonotype occurred a few times. This chain links TRBV3-2 with TRBJ2-7; TRBD1, as called in the table, went unchecked against the DNA. TRBV3-2 is a pseudogene segment. The length of the CDR3 is 17 residues. This CDR3 reads CASSPTTHKTGAYEQYF. CDR3 DNA: TGTGCCAGCAGTCCGACAACCCACAAAACAGGGGCCTACGAGCAGTACTTC.

V and J are TRBV28 and TRBJ2-3; 10 nucleotides match TRBD1. The V gene end was trimmed by 3 bases and the J gene end by 0 bases; junction bases not matched to a gene: 3. The CDR3 has 16 residues. Germline V gene data show CDR1 as MDHEN and CDR2 as SYDVKM. In nucleotides, the CDR3 is TGTGCCAGCAGTTTCCTGGGACAGGGGAGCACAGATACGCAGTATTTT. Protein sequence: CASSFLGQGSTDTQYF.

This clonotype has just a few counts. V is TRBV6-2 or TRBV6-3 and J is TRBJ2-7; TRBD1 aligns across 7 bases. V trimming: 5 bases; J trimming: 3 bases; junction bases outside the gene matches: 10. CDR1 and CDR2 (germline): MNHEY, SVGEGT. The CDR3 extends over 15 amino acids. The CDR3 sequence: CASSEPGTAFYEQYF. DNA for the CDR3: TGTGCCAGCAGTGAACCCGGGACAGCCTTCTACGAGCAGTACTTC.

This clonotype was found many times. This chain links TRBV29-1 with TRBJ1-1; D gene unclear. The V end lost 4 bases, the J end lost 3 bases, and 9 bases lay between the germline ends. This CDR3 comprises 12 residues. Germline V gives CDR1 SQVTM, CDR2 ANQGSEA. The CDR3: CSVVGIYTEAFF. The CDR3 coding sequence is TGCAGCGTTGTGGGGATCTACACTGAAGCTTTCTTT.

This clonotype was seen only a few times. V gene TRBV6-1 combines with J gene TRBJ1-5, with no clear D. The CDR3 has 11 amino acids. Germline V gene lookup returns CDR1 MNHNS and CDR2 SASEGT. The V gene lost 11 bases and the J gene lost 1 base, with 6 bases spanning the gap. The CDR3 reads CASGSNQPQHF. The DNA of the CDR3 is TGTGCCTCTGGGAGCAATCAGCCCCAGCATTTT.

There are a few counts of this clonotype. This CDR3 reads CATRRGDFSNQPQHF. CDR3 nucleotide sequence: TGTGCCACCCGCCGCGGGGATTTTAGCAATCAGCCCCAGCATTTT. The V gene is TRBV19, the J gene TRBJ1-5; D remains ambiguous. Between the trimmed V and J ends, which lost 10 bases and 0 bases, there was a span of 16 bases. The CDR3 has 15 residues. CDR1 and CDR2 (germline): LNHDA, SQIVND (reference sequence). Full variable domain (remainder filled in from reference TRBV19 and TRBJ1-5): DGGITQSPKYLFRKEGQNVTLSCEQNLNHDAMYWYRQDPGQGLRLIYYSQIVNDFQKGDIAEGYSVSREKKESFPLTVTSAQKNPTAFYLCATRRGDFSNQPQHFGDGTRLSIL.

The chain carries TRBV6-1 and TRBJ2-3, with 7 bases fitting TRBD2. The CDR3 contains 17 residues. V lost 5 bases, J lost 5 bases, and 16 bases stayed unmatched. From germline, CDR1 is MNHNS and CDR2 SASEGT. CDR3 sequence (DNA): TGTGCCAGCAGTCCAAGGACTAGGCCACCTTATGGAGATACGCAGTATTTT. This sequence encodes CASSPRTRPPYGDTQYF.

This clonotype came up a few times. The chain has TRBV7-2 and TRBJ1-3, with D possibly TRBD1 on 5 matching bases. This CDR3 has 13 residues. Germline CDR1 is SGHTA and CDR2 is FQGNSA. Trimming stripped 6 bases from V and 7 bases from J, with 13 bases between. The CDR3 sequence: CASRDRGGNTIYF. CDR3 sequence (DNA): TGTGCCAGCAGGGATCGTGGGGGGAACACCATATATTTT.

This clonotype was found many times. This chain connects TRBV28 to TRBJ1-1; D unresolved. This CDR3 has 14 amino acids. Germline V gene lookup returns CDR1 MDHEN and CDR2 SYDVKM. V gave up 3 bases and J gave up 3 bases, with 11 bases separating them. The CDR3 sequence is CASSFVREDTEAFF. CDR3 in DNA: TGTGCCAGCAGTTTTGTTCGGGAAGACACTGAAGCTTTCTTT.

This clonotype was counted only a few times. The rearrangement links TRBV28 to TRBJ1-3; D is possibly TRBD1 (6 bases). Trimming left V 5 bases short and J 4 bases short, with 18 bases between. The CDR3 length is 16 residues. Germline CDR1 is MDHEN and CDR2 is SYDVKM. The CDR3 here is CASSPLTGREGNTIYF. DNA for the CDR3: TGTGCCAGCAGTCCCCTGACAGGTCGGGAGGGAAACACCATATATTTT.

About this clonotype: Compared with germline, one end of the junction differs, possibly owing to a read error. The chain uses TRBV19 and TRBJ1-2; no definite D call. Looked up from germline, CDR1 is LNHDA and CDR2 is SQIVND (reference sequence). The CDR3 length is 12 residues. The CDR3 is CASSIRGYGCTF. The CDR3 bases are TGTGCCAGTAGTATTCGGGGATATGGCTGCACCTTC.